One sample yielded the 31 T cell receptor beta chains listed below, sequenced in a study of OX40 agonist ivuxolimab in advanced cancers. Here immunoSEQ multiplex PCR was the method, and the copy in TCRdb shows in-frame clones only, minus some. The sample carries 74,000 or so clones, about 93% recorded once. The material sequenced was CD4+ or CD8+ T cells sorted from blood, taken in a trial of the OX40 agonist ivuxolimab. The receptors here all came from an adult with an advanced solid tumor such as melanoma, head and neck, liver or kidney cancer.

The rearrangement joins TRBV7-2 to TRBJ2-5; 14 nucleotides align to TRBD2. CDR3 size: 18 residues. The V gene's germline CDR1 is SGHTA and CDR2 FQGNSA. Unmatched junction bases numbered 12, after V lost 5 bases and J lost 4 bases. The CDR3 is CASSPWGLAGVRRETQYF. In nucleotides, the CDR3 is TGTGCCAGCAGCCCGTGGGGACTAGCGGGAGTGCGCCGAGAGACCCAGTACTTC.

The genes are TRBV30 and TRBJ2-5; TRBD2 matches at 10 bases. The closer fit of TRBJ2-7 to the DNA end suggests the J call may be wrong. CDR3 length: 15 residues. Looked up from germline, CDR1 is GTSNPN and CDR2 is SVGIG (reference sequence). For the CDR3, the DNA is TGTGCCTGGAGTGTACTCCTCGCTAGCGGGGGCGAGCAGTACTTC. This codes for CAWSVLLASGGEQYF.

Written as DNA, the CDR3 is TGCGCCAGCAACTCGGGGCTGACTAGCTTGGGCACCGGGGAGCTGTTTTTT. It specifies CASNSGLTSLGTGELFF. The chain joins TRBV5-1 to TRBJ2-2; 7 bases map to TRBD2. This CDR3 has 17 residues. The ends lost 6 bases at V and 4 bases at J; junction bases unmatched: 15. The germline CDR1 and CDR2 sequences are SGHRS and YFSETQ.

The gene calls are TRBV6-5 and TRBJ2-3; the D is unclear. Germline CDR1 reads MNHEY; CDR2 reads SVGAGI. Deletions cut 1 base from V and 2 bases from J, with 4 bases between. CDR3 size: 13 residues. The CDR3 sequence: CASSYWVTDTQYF. CDR3 DNA sequence: TGTGCCAGCAGTTACTGGGTCACAGATACGCAGTATTTT.

V gene TRBV27 combines with J gene TRBJ1-1; no clear D. Germline CDR1 reads MNHEY; CDR2 reads SMNVEV (reference sequence). The CDR3 runs to 13 residues. Trimming cost V 2 bases and J 3 bases, with 7 bases left between them. The CDR3 DNA reads TGTGCCAGCAGTTTAAATGGGGACACTGAAGCTTTCTTT. Its translation is CASSLNGDTEAFF.

A single count supports this clone. This sequence joins TRBV7-8 and TRBJ2-3; no definite D call. The CDR3 contains 16 residues. Looked up from germline, CDR1 is SGHVS and CDR2 is FQNEAQ. Trimming took 2 bases from V and 2 from J, leaving 14 bases between them. CDR3 in DNA: TGTGCCAGCAGCTTAAGGTTAGGCCAAATCACAGATACGCAGTATTTT. It encodes CASSLRLGQITDTQYF.

The gene calls are TRBV30 and TRBJ2-7; 9 nucleotides line up with TRBD1. Per germline, CDR1 GTSNPN and CDR2 SVGIG (reference sequence). The V gene end was trimmed by 8 bases and the J gene end by 4 bases; junction bases not matched to a gene: 6. CDR3 length equals 12 residues. The CDR3: CAGDRDGYEQYF. CDR3 DNA: TGTGCCGGGGACAGGGACGGATACGAGCAGTACTTC. The whole variable domain, filled in from reference TRBV30 and TRBJ2-7, reads SQTIHQWPATLVQPVGSPLSLECTVEGTSNPNLYWYRQAAGRGLQLLFYSVGIGQISSEVPQNLSASRPQDRQFILSSKKLLLSDSGFYLCAGDRDGYEQYFGPGTRLTVT.

The chain joins TRBV7-9 to TRBJ2-3, with no clear D. V lost 8 bases to trimming and J lost 4 bases, with 7 bases between them. Germline-derived CDR1 and CDR2 are SEHNR and FQNEAQ (reference sequence). The CDR3 spans 11 residues. Here the CDR3 DNA reads TGTGCCAGCGGCAGGTCAGATACGCAGTATTTT. Encoded protein: CASGRSDTQYF.

The chain uses TRBV5-1 and TRBJ2-1; D unclear. Germline V lookup: CDR1 SGHRS, CDR2 YFSETQ. This CDR3 is 14 amino acids long. V lost 0 bases to trimming and J lost 3 bases, with 7 bases between them. The CDR3 DNA sequence: TGCGCCAGCAGCTTGGGGAGTGACTACAATGAGCAGTTCTTC. Translated: CASSLGSDYNEQFF.

The genes are TRBV21-1 and TRBJ2-1; TRBD1, the table's D call, was not compared with the DNA. TRBV21-1 is tagged as a pseudogene. This CDR3 has 16 amino acids. CDR3 sequence: CASSKARDRDDNEQFF. CDR3 sequence (DNA): TGTGCCAGCAGCAAAGCCCGGGACAGGGACGACAATGAGCAGTTCTTC.

This chain uses TRBV7-2 with TRBJ2-5; 8 bases are shared with TRBD2. Trimming at V came to 4 bases and at J to 7 bases, leaving 11 bases not matched to a gene. The CDR3 is 15 amino acids. Per the germline V gene, CDR1 is SGHTA and CDR2 is FQGNSA. This CDR3 reads CASSSFSGTLRTQYF. For the CDR3, the DNA is TGTGCCAGCAGCTCCTTTAGCGGGACATTAAGGACCCAGTACTTC.

CDR3: CASRQGGTNYGYTF. The CDR3 DNA reads TGTGCCAGCAGACAGGGGGGTACAAACTATGGCTACACCTTC. V is TRBV2 and J is TRBJ1-2, with 8 nucleotides matching TRBD1. Germline assignment: CDR1 SNHLY and CDR2 FYNNEI. J lost 2 bases, V lost 6 bases, and 5 bases had no gene match. CDR3 length: 14 residues.

This clone occurred a few times. V and J are TRBV18 and TRBJ1-2, with 8 bases matching TRBD1. Germline values: CDR1 KGHSH, CDR2 LQKENI. The J segment lost 13 bases and the V segment lost 3 bases, leaving 10 bases of the junction unmatched. The CDR3 consists of 13 residues. The CDR3 region has the DNA TGTGCCAGCTCACCCGGACAGGGCTATAGTTTCACCTTC. The encoded protein is CASSPGQGYSFTF. Full variable domain (rest looked up from reference TRBV18 and TRBJ1-2): NAGVMQNPRHLVRRRGQEARLRCSPMKGHSHVYWYRQLPEEGLKFMVYLQKENIIDESGMPKERFSAEFPKEGPSILRIQQVVRGDSAAYFCASSPGQGYSFTFGSGTRLTVV.

J is TRBJ2-1 and V is TRBV5-1, with 8 bases fitting TRBD2. The germline V gene encodes CDR1 SGHRS and CDR2 YFSETQ. The CDR3 has 16 amino acids. J gave up 5 bases and V 3 bases, and 10 bases lay outside the gene matches. The CDR3 coding sequence is TGCGCCAGCAGCTCGAGGGTTGCGGGAGGTAACAATGAGCAGTTCTTC. Encoded protein: CASSSRVAGGNNEQFF.

This rearrangement joins TRBV18 to TRBJ1-5; possibly TRBD1 for D (5 bases). V lost 3 bases and J lost 0, with 15 bases in between. Germline CDR1 KGHSH, CDR2 LQKENI. This CDR3 comprises 17 residues. As DNA, the CDR3 is TGTGCCAGCTCACCGATACCCGGGACGGGTAGCAATCAGCCCCAGCATTTT. This gives the protein CASSPIPGTGSNQPQHF.

The table lists this clone with a few counts. The CDR3 sequence: CATSRDGTDQPQHF. The CDR3, as DNA: TGTGCCACCAGCAGAGATGGGACAGATCAGCCCCAGCATTTT. The genes are TRBV15 and TRBJ1-5, with 7 bases identical to TRBD1. The germline V gene has CDR1 LNHNV and CDR2 YYDKDF (reference sequence). J was trimmed by 5 bases and V by 0 bases; bases with no gene match: 1. The CDR3 sequence is 14 residues long.

V gene TRBV5-1 combines with J gene TRBJ2-5, with 9 positions matching TRBD1. The CDR3 sequence is 16 residues long. The V gene end was trimmed by 6 bases and the J gene end by 5 bases; junction bases not matched to a gene: 14. Germline CDR1 SGHRS, CDR2 YFSETQ. The CDR3 nucleotides read TGCGCCAGCAACCCTTCGCGGACAGGGGAAACCGAGACCCAGTACTTC. This codes for CASNPSRTGETETQYF.

V gene TRBV19 combines with J gene TRBJ1-4; no definite D call. Between the trimmed V and J ends, which lost 3 bases and 7 bases, there was a span of 15 bases. The CDR3 consists of 15 residues. CDR1 and CDR2 (germline): LNHDA, SQIVND (reference sequence). CDR3 coding DNA: TGTGCCAGTAGTATCGAAAGGGCGGTTGTTGAAAAACTGTTTTTT. It yields the protein CASSIERAVVEKLFF.

This sequence joins TRBV5-1 and TRBJ2-1, with 7 bases that match TRBD1. The CDR3 totals 16 residues. Trimming took 1 base from V and 1 from J; bases not matched to a gene: 5. Germline CDR1 SGHRS, CDR2 YFSETQ. CDR3 sequence reads: CASSLTGDTSYNEQFF. The CDR3 nucleotides are TGCGCCAGCAGCTTGACAGGGGATACTTCCTACAATGAGCAGTTCTTC.

The chain has TRBV18 and TRBJ1-5; TRBD1 aligns across 10 bases. The V segment lost 3 bases and the J segment 0 bases; nucleotides outside the gene matches: 8. Germline loops: CDR1 KGHSH, CDR2 LQKENI. The CDR3 covers 18 residues. CDR3 in DNA: TGTGCCAGCTCACCCTCGGACAGGGGGGGGTATAGCAATCAGCCCCAGCATTTT. It codes for CASSPSDRGGYSNQPQHF.

In its sample, this clone was seen once. The rearrangement uses TRBV7-3 and TRBJ1-2; 9 nucleotides line up with TRBD1. Germline CDR1 and CDR2: SGHTA and FQGTGA. V lost 4 bases and J lost 4; bases outside the gene matches: 1. This CDR3 region has 13 residues. The CDR3: CASSSTGGYGYTF. The CDR3 DNA sequence: TGTGCCAGCAGCTCGACAGGGGGCTATGGCTACACCTTC.

The chain recombines TRBV6-1 with TRBJ1-2; TRBD1 aligns across 8 bases. The CDR3 length is 16 residues. Germline assignment: CDR1 MNHNS and CDR2 SASEGT. V gave up 2 bases and J gave up 1 base; unmatched junction bases: 6. CDR3 residues: CASSEQGATINYGYTF. The CDR3 DNA reads TGTGCCAGCAGTGAACAGGGGGCGACCATTAACTATGGCTACACCTTC.

The chain combines TRBV28 with TRBJ2-7, with D tentatively TRBD2 (7 bases). Germline loops: CDR1 MDHEN, CDR2 SYDVKM. The CDR3 sequence is 13 residues long. V was shortened by 11 bases and J by 4 bases, with 18 bases between the two germline ends. CDR3 in amino acids: CAVGGSRGYEQYF. CDR3 sequence (DNA): TGTGCCGTCGGCGGGAGCAGGGGATACGAGCAGTACTTC. Full variable domain (rest looked up from reference TRBV28 and TRBJ2-7): DVKVTQSSRYLVKRTGEKVFLECVQDMDHENMFWYRQDPGLGLRLIYFSYDVKMKEKGDIPEGYSVSREKKERFSLILESASTNQTSMYLCAVGGSRGYEQYFGPGTRLTVT.

V gene TRBV7-2 combines with J gene TRBJ1-4; 8 bases map to TRBD1. The CDR3 length is 14 residues. Germline assignment: CDR1 SGHTA and CDR2 FQGNSA. The V gene end was trimmed by 5 bases and the J gene end by 11 bases; junction bases not matched to a gene: 10. The CDR3 DNA is TGTGCCAGCAGCATGACAGGGGCGGGGGAGAAACTGTTTTTT. Translation gives CASSMTGAGEKLFF.

The chain is built from TRBV5-4 and TRBJ1-6, with D possibly TRBD1 on 5 matching bases. In germline, CDR1 is SGHNT, CDR2 YYREEE (reference sequence). V shed 4 bases and J shed 10 bases, with 18 bases lying between them. CDR3 length: 15 residues. This CDR3 is CASSQDAGGRSPLHF. In DNA, the CDR3 is TGTGCCAGCAGCCAAGATGCGGGGGGTAGGTCACCCCTCCACTTT.

The V call is TRBV27, the J call TRBJ2-7; TRBD2 aligns across 8 bases. The CDR3 contains 14 residues. V trimming: 4 bases; J trimming: 3 bases; junction bases outside the gene matches: 5. Germline CDR1 MNHEY, CDR2 SMNVEV (reference sequence). CDR3 residues: CASSSLGTSYEQYF. DNA for the CDR3: TGTGCCAGCAGTTCCCTCGGGACTAGCTACGAGCAGTACTTC.

The chain recombines TRBV7-9 with TRBJ1-5, with a weak D call TRBD1 (5 bases). The CDR3 is 15 residues long. Trimming took off 5 bases at V and 1 base at J, with 12 bases between the two ends. From germline, CDR1 is SEHNR and CDR2 FQNEAQ (reference sequence). The CDR3 loop is CASSGTGPSNQPQHF. The CDR3 coding sequence is TGTGCCAGCAGCGGTACAGGTCCGAGCAATCAGCCCCAGCATTTT.

The chain recombines TRBV7-9 with TRBJ2-5, with D hard to call. The CDR3 is 13 amino acids. V dropped 5 bases and J dropped 5 bases, with 12 bases sitting between them. Germline V CDR1 and CDR2: SEHNR, FQNEAQ (reference sequence). The CDR3 DNA follows: TGTGCCAGCAGCCTTGACTTCGCCGAGACCCAGTACTTC. Residues: CASSLDFAETQYF.

The chain combines TRBV28 with TRBJ1-2; D might be TRBD1 (5 bases). Germline V lookup: CDR1 MDHEN, CDR2 SYDVKM. The CDR3 has 18 amino acids. Trimming took off 4 bases at V and 3 bases at J, with 24 bases between the two ends. The CDR3 loop reads CASSYPGTRGRGDYGYTF. In DNA form, the CDR3 reads TGTGCCAGCAGTTATCCCGGGACTCGGGGAAGAGGGGACTATGGCTACACCTTC.

This clone showed up just once. CDR3 nucleotides: TGTGCCAGTAGTATAGAAGGGAGGGGCTATGGCTACACCTTC. Its protein is CASSIEGRGYGYTF. The chain links TRBV19 to TRBJ1-2, with D possibly matching TRBD1 (5 bases). The length of the CDR3 is 14 residues. Germline CDR1 is LNHDA and CDR2 is SQIVND (reference sequence). The V end lost 0 bases, the J end lost 4 bases, and 9 bases lay between the germline ends.

The J gene is TRBJ2-3, the V gene TRBV9; TRBD2 agrees at 14 bases. The germline CDR1 and CDR2 sequences are SGDLS and YYNGEE. This CDR3 is built from 17 residues. The V gene end was trimmed by 4 bases and the J gene end by 3 bases; junction bases not matched to a gene: 7. DNA for the CDR3: TGTGCCAGCAGCTCATGGACTAGCGGGAGGCATACAGATACGCAGTATTTT. As protein: CASSSWTSGRHTDTQYF.